This is a list of T cell receptor beta chains from one sample in a study of response to subunit inactivated influenza vaccine. Each CDR3 protein is one row after TCRdb ran MiXCR on the RT-PCR reads. This table holds approximately 300,000 distinct CDR3 sequences, 22% found once. The starting material was PBMCs from blood, obtained about 20 months after vaccination. Source of these receptors: a man aged 50 to 69 who received an inactivated influenza vaccine. The CDR3 runs from the conserved cysteine through the conserved F or W. Fields, in order: V gene, D gene, CDR3 length, J gene, clone size, CDR3 protein, CDR3 DNA. A D gene is named only where the DNA matches it firmly. Where a row states a size, it is once, few, many or the class of an expanded clone; other rows omit it.

TRBV12-3/TRBV12-4,TRBD2,16,TRBJ2-3,-,CASSGGGSGSWDTQYF,TGTGCCAGCAGTGGGGGGGGTAGCGGGAGTTGGGATACGCAGTATTTT
TRBV28,-,16,TRBJ1-5,-,CASSLVWDYSNQPQHF,TGTGCCAGCAGTTTGGTTTGGGATTATAGCAATCAGCCCCAGCATTTT
TRBV28,-,13,TRBJ1-2,few,CASGPAGSYGYTF,TGTGCCAGCGGTCCAGCCGGAAGCTATGGCTACACCTTC
TRBV11-2,-,19,TRBJ1-1,many,CASSFTSIMTGMKNTEAFF,TGTGCCAGCAGCTTCACCTCAATCATGACCGGCATGAAGAACACTGAAGCTTTCTTT
TRBV7-9,-,15,TRBJ2-5,few,CASSLSLRGLETQYF,TGTGCCAGCAGCTTAAGTTTACGGGGGCTGGAGACCCAGTACTTC
TRBV20-1,TRBD2,12,TRBJ2-7,-,CSVSSGKDEQYF,TGCAGTGTATCCAGCGGGAAGGACGAGCAGTACTTC
TRBV7-9,-,14,TRBJ1-2,few,CASAPRGGNYGYTF,TGTGCCAGCGCACCAAGGGGGGGTAACTATGGCTACACCTTC
TRBV25-1,-,12,TRBJ1-5,-,CASSTAGQPQHF,TGTGCCAGCAGCACGGCAGGTCAGCCCCAGCATTTT
TRBV11-2,-,14,TRBJ1-1,many,CASSLGGGRTEAFF,TGTGCCAGCAGCTTAGGTGGGGGCCGCACTGAAGCTTTCTTT
TRBV28,-,14,TRBJ2-7,-,CASTRGIRSYEQYF,TGTGCCAGCACGAGGGGCATACGCTCCTACGAGCAGTACTTC
TRBV12-3/TRBV12-4,TRBD1,15,TRBJ2-3,-,CASSPGTGVTDTQYF,TGTGCCAGCAGCCCCGGGACAGGGGTCACAGATACGCAGTATTTT
TRBV7-8,TRBD1,16,TRBJ2-7,few,CASSWPPGQGALEQYF,TGTGCCAGCAGCTGGCCCCCGGGACAGGGGGCGCTCGAGCAGTACTTC
TRBV28,-,14,TRBJ2-5,-,CASSSSQGSETQYF,TGTGCCAGCAGTTCCTCACAGGGATCGGAGACCCAGTACTTC
TRBV4-1,TRBD1,15,TRBJ2-7,-,CASQPTRQGDYEQYF,TGCGCCAGCCAGCCAACCCGACAGGGGGACTACGAGCAGTACTTC
TRBV28,-,16,TRBJ2-2,few,CASSLYRVPNTGELFF,TGTGCCAGCAGTTTATACAGGGTTCCGAACACCGGGGAGCTGTTTTTT
TRBV5-1,TRBD1,15,TRBJ1-6,few,CASSYDGDRASPLHF,TGCGCCAGCAGCTACGACGGGGACAGGGCGTCACCCCTCCACTTT
TRBV25-1,-,13,TRBJ1-2,few,CASSPGEGYGYTF,TGTGCCAGCAGCCCTGGGGAGGGCTATGGCTACACCTTC
TRBV13,-,14,TRBJ2-5,-,CASSLGVWTKTQYF,TGTGCCAGCAGCTTAGGGGTCTGGACCAAGACCCAGTACTTC
TRBV9,-,16,TRBJ2-1,-,CASSVGLGTSGSPTFF,-
TRBV29-1,-,12,TRBJ2-7,-,CSVASGAHEQYF,TGCAGCGTTGCGTCAGGGGCCCACGAGCAGTACTTC
TRBV7-2,-,15,TRBJ2-1,-,CASSLVIGADNEQFF,TGTGCCAGCAGCTTAGTTATCGGGGCAGACAATGAGCAGTTCTTC
TRBV6-1,TRBD1,16,TRBJ2-7,-,CASSDAGTGKAYEQYF,TGTGCCAGCAGTGATGCGGGGACAGGGAAAGCCTACGAGCAGTACTTC
TRBV30,-,14,TRBJ1-1,-,CAWRGTFVNTEAFF,TGTGCCTGGAGGGGGACATTTGTGAACACTGAAGCTTTCTTT
TRBV20-1,TRBD2,16,TRBJ2-1,-,CSARPTTSGGRNEQFF,TGCAGTGCTAGACCTACTACTAGCGGGGGCCGCAATGAGCAGTTCTTC
TRBV12-3/TRBV12-4,-,14,TRBJ1-1,medium-sized,CASSLQGAAAEAFF,TGTGCCAGCAGTTTACAAGGGGCGGCCGCTGAAGCTTTCTTT
TRBV11-2,-,15,TRBJ2-7,-,CASSPTYAGSYEQYF,TGTGCCAGCAGCCCCACCTACGCAGGGTCCTACGAGCAGTACTTC
TRBV28,TRBD1,15,TRBJ2-1,-,CASSLSGTGNNEQFF,TGTGCCAGCAGTTTGTCCGGGACAGGGAACAATGAGCAGTTCTTC
TRBV30,-,13,TRBJ1-2,many,CAWSLISNYGYTF,TGTGCCTGGAGTTTAATTTCGAACTATGGCTACACCTTC
TRBV5-1,-,15,TRBJ1-1,-,CASSSDPGHNTEAFF,TGCGCCAGCAGCTCCGACCCGGGACATAACACTGAAGCTTTCTTT
TRBV10-2,TRBD1,17,TRBJ1-2,many,CASSESIGGTGDYGYTF,TGCGCCAGCAGTGAGTCGATCGGTGGGACAGGAGACTATGGCTACACCTTC
TRBV2,-,13,TRBJ2-4,-,CASSSDGKNIQYF,TGTGCCAGCAGCTCGGACGGGAAAAACATTCAGTACTTC
TRBV4-1,TRBD2,15,TRBJ2-1,-,CASRALAGVYNEQFF,TGCGCCAGCAGGGCCCTAGCGGGGGTATACAATGAGCAGTTCTTC
TRBV6-6,-,11,TRBJ2-2,-,CATLRSGELFF,TGTGCCACCCTACGGTCCGGGGAGCTGTTTTTT
TRBV5-1,TRBD1,16,TRBJ2-1,once,CASSSGQGGSYNEQFF,TGCGCCAGCAGCTCGGGACAGGGCGGATCCTACAATGAGCAGTTCTTC
TRBV4-3,-,16,TRBJ1-2,-,CASSQGFQEGLYGYTF,TGCGCCAGCAGCCAAGGATTTCAGGAGGGACTCTATGGCTACACCTTC
TRBV5-1,-,16,TRBJ1-6,many,CASSLEPDGANSPLHF,TGCGCCAGCAGCTTGGAGCCGGACGGAGCGAATTCACCCCTCCACTTT
TRBV3-1,TRBD1,15,TRBJ1-5,-,CASSQAGTGYQPQHF,TGTGCCAGCAGCCAAGCCGGGACAGGTTATCAGCCCCAGCATTTT
TRBV5-6,TRBD1,16,TRBJ2-7,-,CASSERWDRGVDEQYF,TGTGCCAGCAGCGAGCGGTGGGACAGGGGCGTCGACGAGCAGTACTTC
TRBV6-1,-,14,TRBJ2-2,-,CASRSTGGVGELFF,TGTGCCAGCAGATCTACAGGGGGGGTCGGGGAGCTGTTTTTT
TRBV5-1,TRBD1,15,TRBJ1-2,few,CASGLTGFGGYGYTF,TGCGCCAGCGGTCTGACAGGGTTTGGTGGCTATGGCTACACCTTC
TRBV5-4,-,14,TRBJ1-1,few,CASSTREGVTEAFF,TGTGCCAGCAGCACCCGGGAGGGAGTCACTGAAGCTTTCTTT
TRBV29-1,-,15,TRBJ1-2,many,CSVEDIQADDYGYTF,TGCAGCGTTGAAGATATACAGGCCGACGACTATGGCTACACCTTC
TRBV20-1,-,15,TRBJ2-7,few,CSARHPAKSSYEQYF,TGCAGTGCTCGACACCCAGCGAAGAGCTCCTACGAGCAGTACTTC
TRBV7-2,-,12,TRBJ1-2,-,CASSSLGYGYTF,TGTGCCAGCAGCTCCCTGGGCTATGGCTACACCTTC
TRBV20-1,TRBD2,15,TRBJ2-3,few,CSAPQGLAGTDTQYF,TGCAGTGCTCCGCAGGGACTAGCGGGCACAGATACGCAGTATTTT
TRBV12-3/TRBV12-4,-,12,TRBJ2-3,few,CASSRWADTQYF,TGTGCCAGCAGTCGATGGGCAGATACGCAGTATTTT
TRBV28,-,16,TRBJ1-1,-,CASRMGLGRKNTEAFF,TGTGCCAGCAGAATGGGGTTGGGCAGAAAAAACACTGAAGCTTTCTTT
TRBV20-1,-,16,TRBJ1-5,few,CSASSTTGTENQPQHF,TGCAGTGCTAGCTCAACCACCGGGACGGAGAATCAGCCCCAGCATTTT
TRBV5-4,-,16,TRBJ1-1,-,CASSPLGRQASTEAFF,TGTGCCAGCAGCCCATTAGGACGACAGGCGTCCACTGAAGCTTTCTTT
TRBV14,TRBD1,14,TRBJ1-2,-,CASSVGTGWNGYTF,TGTGCCAGCTCCGTCGGGACAGGGTGGAATGGCTACACCTTC
TRBV5-5,TRBD1,14,TRBJ1-4,-,CARSLTGQNEKLFF,TGTGCCAGGAGCTTAACGGGACAGAATGAAAAACTGTTTTTT
TRBV3-1,TRBD1,19,TRBJ1-5,-,CASSQDRGTGSVSNQPQHF,TGTGCCAGCAGCCAAGATCGGGGGACAGGGAGCGTTAGCAATCAGCCCCAGCATTTT
TRBV20-1,-,13,TRBJ1-5,many,CSAFRAPHQPQHF,TGCAGTGCTTTCCGGGCCCCCCATCAGCCCCAGCATTTT
TRBV7-7,TRBD1,13,TRBJ2-7,few,CASSSDRGGPQYF,TGTGCCAGCAGCTCGGACAGGGGAGGGCCTCAGTACTTC
TRBV3-1,-,11,TRBJ1-3,few,CASSQGDTIYF,TGTGCCAGCAGCCAAGGAGACACCATATATTTT
TRBV4-2,-,15,TRBJ1-2,-,CASSQVGRRVGGYTF,TGTGCCAGCAGCCAAGTGGGACGGCGGGTCGGAGGCTACACCTTC
TRBV3-1,TRBD1,12,TRBJ2-4,-,CASSQDRETGQF,TGTGCCAGCAGCCAAGATCGTGAGACAGGGCAATTC
TRBV6-5,-,13,TRBJ1-1,few,CASRYADGGTAFF,TGTGCCAGCAGATACGCTGACGGGGGGACGGCTTTCTTT
TRBV7-7,-,15,TRBJ1-2,many,CASSPLDSDNYGYTF,TGTGCCAGCAGCCCATTGGACAGCGACAACTATGGCTACACCTTC